This T cell receptor (beta chain) stems from a study of shared clonotypes between healthy human individuals. Study-level points and caveats: Researchers found naive subsets generally carried larger estimated richness than memory subsets. It was anticipated that sequencing depth would influence how many clonotypes donors shared.

Sorted-subset replicate PCRs used 150 to 200 ng of genomic DNA. This amount corresponded to some 30,000 T cell genomes. Repertoires were generated with immunoSEQ multiplex PCR, while TCRdb's copy carries only in-frame clones and drops some. There are approximately 600,000 clones in the sample; around 96% occur only once, and 0.11% lies in the top ten. Naive CD8 cells lacked CD45RO, underwent positive selection for CCR7 and left out terminally differentiated effector memory CD45RA+ cells. Points on this clone: The antigen remains unidentified.

The CDR3 totals 15 residues. V was shortened by 0 bases and J by 5 bases, with 13 bases between the two germline ends. Germline V gene data show CDR1 as LNHNV and CDR2 as YYDKDF (reference sequence). This chain joins TRBV15 and TRBJ1-1; no clear D. This receptor was obtained from a woman aged 30 to 39 in good health. The sequenced sample consisted of naive CD8+ T cells sorted from blood. The CDR3 region has the DNA TGTGCCACCAGCAGAGATCGGATGGCGGGTACTGAAGCTTTCTTT. It is translated as CATSRDRMAGTEAFF.